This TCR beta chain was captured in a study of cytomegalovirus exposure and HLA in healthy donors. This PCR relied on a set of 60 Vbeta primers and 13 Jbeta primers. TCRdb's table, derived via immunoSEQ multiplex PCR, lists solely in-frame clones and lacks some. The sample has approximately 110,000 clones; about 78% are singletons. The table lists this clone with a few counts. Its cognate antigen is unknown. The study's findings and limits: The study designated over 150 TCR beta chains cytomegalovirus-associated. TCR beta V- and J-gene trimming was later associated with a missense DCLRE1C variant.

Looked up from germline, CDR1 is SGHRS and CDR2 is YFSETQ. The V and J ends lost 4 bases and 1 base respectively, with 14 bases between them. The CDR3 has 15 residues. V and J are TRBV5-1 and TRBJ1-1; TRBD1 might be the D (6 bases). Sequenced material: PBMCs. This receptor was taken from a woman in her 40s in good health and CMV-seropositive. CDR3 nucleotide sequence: TGCGCCAGCAGCACCGTCACACAGGGGAACACTGAAGCTTTCTTT. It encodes CASSTVTQGNTEAFF.